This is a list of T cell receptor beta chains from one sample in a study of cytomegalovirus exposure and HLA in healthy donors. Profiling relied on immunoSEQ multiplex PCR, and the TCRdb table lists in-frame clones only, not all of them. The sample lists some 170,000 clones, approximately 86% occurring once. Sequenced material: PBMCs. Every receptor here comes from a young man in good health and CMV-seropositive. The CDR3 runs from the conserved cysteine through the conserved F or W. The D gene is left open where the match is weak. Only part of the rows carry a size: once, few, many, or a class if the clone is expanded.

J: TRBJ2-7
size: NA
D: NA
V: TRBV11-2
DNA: TGTGCCAGCAGCTTAGGACCAGGTTCCTACGAGCAGTACTTC
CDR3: CASSLGPGSYEQYF

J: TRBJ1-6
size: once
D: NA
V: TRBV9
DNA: TGTGCCAGCAGCTCAACAGGTTCCCCACCCCTCCACTTT
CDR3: CASSSTGSPPLHF

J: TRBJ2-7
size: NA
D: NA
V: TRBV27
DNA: TGTGCCAGCAGCCGGGTCCCCTACGAGCAGTACTTC
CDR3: CASSRVPYEQYF

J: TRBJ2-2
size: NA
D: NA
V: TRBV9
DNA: TGTGCCAGCAGCGTAGCTACAGCCGGGGAGCTGTTTTTT
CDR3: CASSVATAGELFF

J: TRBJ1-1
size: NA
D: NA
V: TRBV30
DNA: TGTGCCTGGAGTGCCGGGGGGGCAGCTTTCTTT
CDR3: CAWSAGGAAFF

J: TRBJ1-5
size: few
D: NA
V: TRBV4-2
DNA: TGTGCCAGCAGCCAAGATGGTGCCGGGGAAGGGCATCAGCCCCAGCATTTT
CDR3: CASSQDGAGEGHQPQHF

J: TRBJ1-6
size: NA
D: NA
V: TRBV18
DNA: TGTGCCAGCTCACCAGCCGGGAGCCGGGGAGATTCACCCCTCCACTTT
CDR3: CASSPAGSRGDSPLHF

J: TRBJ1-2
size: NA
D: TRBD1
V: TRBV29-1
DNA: TGCAGCGTTGAGAATGACAGGGGATACGGCTACACCTTC
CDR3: CSVENDRGYGYTF

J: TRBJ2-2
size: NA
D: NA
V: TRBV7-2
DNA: TGTGCCAGCAGCTTACGGCGGGGGCCTTCAGTAAGGAACACCGGGGAGCTGTTTTTT
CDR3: CASSLRRGPSVRNTGELFF

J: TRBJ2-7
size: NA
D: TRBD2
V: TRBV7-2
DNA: TGTGCCAGCAGCTTAGTTAGCGGGAGGATGACCTCCTACGAGCAGTACTTC
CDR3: CASSLVSGRMTSYEQYF

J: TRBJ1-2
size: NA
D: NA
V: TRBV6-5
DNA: TGTGCCAGCAGTTACGGGGGGGAAACTGATGGCTACACCTTC
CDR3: CASSYGGETDGYTF

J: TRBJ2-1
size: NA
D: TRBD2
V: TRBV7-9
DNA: TGTGCCAGCAGCCTCCCGATAGCGGGAGTTTCCAATGAGCAGTTCTTC
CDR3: CASSLPIAGVSNEQFF

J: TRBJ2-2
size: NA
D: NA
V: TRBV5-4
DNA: TGTGCCAGCAGCTTTGGGCGACATTTCACCGGGGAGCTGTTTTTT
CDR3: CASSFGRHFTGELFF

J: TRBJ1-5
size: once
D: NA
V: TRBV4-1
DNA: TGCGCCAGCAGCCAGTCGACAGGTAACGGGCAGAAGCCCCAGCATTTT
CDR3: CASSQSTGNGQKPQHF

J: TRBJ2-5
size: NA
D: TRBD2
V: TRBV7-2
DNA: TGTGCCAGCAGCTTGGGGGGGACCCGGGAGACCCAGTACTTC
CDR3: CASSLGGTRETQYF

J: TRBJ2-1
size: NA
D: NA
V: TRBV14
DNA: TGTGCCACCCCGAGGAGGAATGAGCAGTTCTTC
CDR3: CATPRRNEQFF

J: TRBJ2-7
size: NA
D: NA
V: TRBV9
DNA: TGTGCCAGCAGCGAACGGGACACCAGCTCCTACGAGCAGTACTTC
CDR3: CASSERDTSSYEQYF

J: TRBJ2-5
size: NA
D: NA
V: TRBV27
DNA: TGTGCCAGCAGCTTTCAAGAGACCCAGTACTTC
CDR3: CASSFQETQYF

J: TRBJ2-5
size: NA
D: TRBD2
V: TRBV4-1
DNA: TGCGCCAGCAGCCAAGAGGGAGGGAGGGAGGAGACCCAGTACTTC
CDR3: CASSQEGGREETQYF

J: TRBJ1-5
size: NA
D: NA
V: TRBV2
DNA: TGTGCCAGCCAGATTGACTATAGCAATCAGCCCCAGCATTTT
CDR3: CASQIDYSNQPQHF

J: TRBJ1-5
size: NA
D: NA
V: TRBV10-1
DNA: TGCGCCAGCAGCCAAGGACAACCTCAGCCCCAGCATTTT
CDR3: CASSQGQPQPQHF

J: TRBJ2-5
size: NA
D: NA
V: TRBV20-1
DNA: TGCAGCTGGGTGAGGGAGACCCAGTACTTC
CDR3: CSWVRETQYF

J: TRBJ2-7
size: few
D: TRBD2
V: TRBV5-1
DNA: TGCGCCAGCAGCCTAGCGGTCTCCTACGAGCAGTACTTC
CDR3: CASSLAVSYEQYF

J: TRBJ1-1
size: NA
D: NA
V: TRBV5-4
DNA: TGTGCCAGCAGCTTGACCGACAGGATGAACACTGAAGCTTTCTTT
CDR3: CASSLTDRMNTEAFF

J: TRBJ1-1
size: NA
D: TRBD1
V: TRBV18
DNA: TGTGCCAGCTCAACCGGGACAGGGGCCTTGAACACTGAAGCTTTCTTT
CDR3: CASSTGTGALNTEAFF

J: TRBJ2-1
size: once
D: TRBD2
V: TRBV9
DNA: TGTGCCAGCAGCGTAGGTAGCGGGTGGGGTCATGAGCAGTTCTTC
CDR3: CASSVGSGWGHEQFF

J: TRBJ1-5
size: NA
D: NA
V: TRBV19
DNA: TGTGCCAGTTTAAAGACAGGTAATCAGCCCCAGCATTTT
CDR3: CASLKTGNQPQHF

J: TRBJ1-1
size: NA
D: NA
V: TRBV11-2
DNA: TGTGCCAGCAGCCAATTGAACACTGAAGCTTTCTTT
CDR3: CASSQLNTEAFF

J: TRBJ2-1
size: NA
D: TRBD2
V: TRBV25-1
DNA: TGTGCCAGCAGTCTTGGACTAGCGGAGTACAATGAGCAGTTCTTC
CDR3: CASSLGLAEYNEQFF

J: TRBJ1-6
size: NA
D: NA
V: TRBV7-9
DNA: TGTGCCAGCAGCGACAGCCGAGGACCCCTCCACTTT
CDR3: CASSDSRGPLHF

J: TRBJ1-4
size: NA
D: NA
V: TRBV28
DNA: TGTGCCAGCAGTTTGGGGGGGAGCGATGAAAAACTGTTTTTT
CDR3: CASSLGGSDEKLFF

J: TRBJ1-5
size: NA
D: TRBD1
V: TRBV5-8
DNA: TGTGCCAGCGGGAAGGGACAGAATAGCAATCAGCCCCAGCATTTT
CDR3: CASGKGQNSNQPQHF

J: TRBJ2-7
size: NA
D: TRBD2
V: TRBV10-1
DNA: TGCGCCAGCAGCCCGGGACTAGCGGGAGATGAGCAGTACTTC
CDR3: CASSPGLAGDEQYF

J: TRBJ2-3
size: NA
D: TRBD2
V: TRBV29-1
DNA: TGCAGCGTTGACGCTAGCGGGAGGGGCACAGATACGCAGTATTTT
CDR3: CSVDASGRGTDTQYF

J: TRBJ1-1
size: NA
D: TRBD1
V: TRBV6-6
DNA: TGTGCCAGCAGTGGTGACAGGGTGGGGACTGAAGCTTTCTTT
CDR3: CASSGDRVGTEAFF

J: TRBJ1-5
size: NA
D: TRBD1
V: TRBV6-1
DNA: TGTGCCAGCAGTGGTCAGGGGGCCCTTTATAGCAATCAGCCCCAGCATTTT
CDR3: CASSGQGALYSNQPQHF

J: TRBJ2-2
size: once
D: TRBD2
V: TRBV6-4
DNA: TGTGCCAGCAGTGACCCTACGGGACTAGCGGCCGACCGTAGGACCGGGGAGCTGTTTTTT
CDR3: CASSDPTGLAADRRTGELFF

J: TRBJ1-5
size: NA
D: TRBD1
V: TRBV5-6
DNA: TGTGCCAGCAGCCGCGACAGGGGGCCCAATCAGCCCCAGCATTTT
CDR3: CASSRDRGPNQPQHF

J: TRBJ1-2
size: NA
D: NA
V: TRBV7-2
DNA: TGTGCCAGCAGCCTCGGGGAGCACTATGGCTACACCTTC
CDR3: CASSLGEHYGYTF

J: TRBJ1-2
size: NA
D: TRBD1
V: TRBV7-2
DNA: TGTGCCAGCAGCGCCGGGACAGGGGGCTTTGGCTACACCTTC
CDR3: CASSAGTGGFGYTF

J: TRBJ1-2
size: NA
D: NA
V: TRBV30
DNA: TGTGCCTGGAGTGCGTCCCCGGTGGAGGGCTACACCTTC
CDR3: CAWSASPVEGYTF

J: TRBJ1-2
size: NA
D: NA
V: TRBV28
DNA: TGTGCCAGCAAGAGAGGGAGCGAGGATGGCTACACCTTC
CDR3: CASKRGSEDGYTF

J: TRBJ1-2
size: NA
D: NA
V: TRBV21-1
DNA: TGTGCCACCCGGGGAATGGGAGAGATAGTTGGCTACACCTTC
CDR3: CATRGMGEIVGYTF

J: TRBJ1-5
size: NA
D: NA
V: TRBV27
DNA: TGTGCCAGCAGTTTTTTAAATCAGCCCCAGCATTTT
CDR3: CASSFLNQPQHF

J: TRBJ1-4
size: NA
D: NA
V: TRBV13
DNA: TGTGCCAGCAGCTTAGGCCTCCAGCCCGGGGGTGAAAAACTGTTTTTT
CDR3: CASSLGLQPGGEKLFF